The clone carrying this T cell receptor (beta chain) was seen a handful of times. Its specificity is not known. The length of the CDR3 is 16 residues. J lost 2 bases, V lost 4 bases, and 5 bases had no gene match. Germline CDR1 reads SGHRS; CDR2 reads YFSETQ. The sample is drawn from a study of T cells after yellow fever vaccination. As for the study in general: With SMART-Seq v4 Ultra Low Input, the fractions containing low cell numbers were prepared. Study outcomes and limitations: Re-detected after boosting: most primary clones, 96% of CD4 and under 90% of CD8. Faster peaking, at day 5 versus 15, marked a secondary response that was weaker. Abundant bulk-population clonotypes could contaminate the FACS-sorted repertoires.

TCRdb ran MiXCR on the 5' RACE reads and lists one entry per CDR3 protein. The sample includes 400,000 or so distinct CDR3 sequences, over 5% of them seen just once. The specimen comprised PBMCs, sampled 5 days after the yellow fever booster vaccination. The sequence was collected from a man aged 25-40 years who received the YFV17D yellow fever vaccine. V gene TRBV5-1 combines with J gene TRBJ2-3; 12 bases agree with TRBD2. The CDR3 here is CASSQTSGRPTDTQYF. For the CDR3, the DNA is TGCGCCAGCAGCCAAACTAGCGGGAGGCCCACAGATACGCAGTATTTT.